This entry concerns a single T cell receptor beta chain. The antigen remains undetermined. The sample comes from a study of T cell responses to AZD1222 COVID-19 vaccine. Germline assignment: CDR1 SGHRS and CDR2 YFSETQ. V gave up 2 bases and J gave up 5 bases, with 7 bases separating them. The CDR3 extends over 12 amino acids. General study findings and limits: Receipt of two AZD1222 doses was followed by a rise in Spike-specific TCR breadth and depth. Donors, mostly white British, included more females; clonal diversity was possibly underestimated.

The assay was immunoSEQ multiplex PCR, and TCRdb's table has in-frame clones only and misses some. The data show some 120,000 clones, 88% seen once. The chain combines TRBV5-1 with TRBJ2-5; D gene ambiguous. The TCR comes from an adult in good health. The specimen was peripheral blood, collected on day 0 of MenACWY control vaccination. CDR3 DNA: TGCGCCAGCAGCTTCGGGTTGGAGACCCAGTACTTC. It yields the protein CASSFGLETQYF.